These 14 T cell receptor beta chains were sequenced from one sample in a study of blood T cell repertoires in COVID-19. Only in-frame clones appear in the TCRdb table, and some are missing; sequencing was by immunoSEQ multiplex PCR. Found here are 310,000 or so clones, approximately 90% of them singletons; the top ten hold roughly 4%. Sequencing input: peripheral blood. These receptors were obtained from a woman in her forties or fifties with active or convalescent COVID-19.

This chain links TRBV30 with TRBJ2-1; D is possibly TRBD2 (5 bases). V lost 1 base and J 5 bases, leaving 12 bases between the germline ends. There are 14 residues in the CDR3. The V gene's germline CDR1 is GTSNPN and CDR2 SVGIG (reference sequence). The CDR3 loop reads CAWSGGFRDNEQFF. The CDR3 region has the DNA TGTGCCTGGAGTGGCGGGTTTAGGGACAATGAGCAGTTCTTC. Using reference TRBV30 and TRBJ2-1 for the parts outside the CDR3, the full variable domain is SQTIHQWPATLVQPVGSPLSLECTVEGTSNPNLYWYRQAAGRGLQLLFYSVGIGQISSEVPQNLSASRPQDRQFILSSKKLLLSDSGFYLCAWSGGFRDNEQFFGPGTRLTVL.

A remark on this clone: The germline gene is not matched at one end of the junction; a read error may be the cause. Written as DNA, the CDR3 is TGTGCCAGCAGCCCGACAGGGAACCCTGAAGCTTTCTTT. Its protein is CASSPTGNPEAFF. The chain recombines TRBV12-3 or TRBV12-4 with TRBJ1-1; 7 bases are a match to TRBD1. The CDR3 spans 13 residues.

The V gene is TRBV28, the J gene TRBJ1-1; possibly TRBD1 for D (5 bases). Germline V gives CDR1 MDHEN, CDR2 SYDVKM. V was clipped by 2 bases and J by 3 bases, with 13 bases between them. The CDR3 is 15 amino acids. The CDR3 spells CASSLPGEGDTEAFF. As DNA, the CDR3 is TGTGCCAGCAGTTTACCCGGAGAAGGGGACACTGAAGCTTTCTTT.

This chain uses TRBV7-9 with TRBJ2-2, with 7 bases lining up with TRBD2. Looked up from germline, CDR1 is SEHNR and CDR2 is FQNEAQ (reference sequence). The CDR3 is made up of 19 amino acids. Unmatched junction bases numbered 19, after V lost 4 bases and J lost 5 bases. In DNA form, the CDR3 reads TGTGCCAGCAGCTACACCGGGGGGTCGGCGGGAGTTCGGACCGGGGAGCTGTTTTTT. It encodes CASSYTGGSAGVRTGELFF.

This rearrangement joins TRBV19 to TRBJ2-1; TRBD2 might be the D (5 bases). The CDR3 totals 14 residues. V shed 2 bases and J shed 9 bases, with 14 bases lying between them. From germline, CDR1 is LNHDA and CDR2 SQIVND (reference sequence). The CDR3 DNA follows: TGTGCCAGTAGTATATCCCCAGCCCGGGGTGAGCAGTTCTTC. Amino acid sequence: CASSISPARGEQFF.

This CDR3 reads CASSKPGTAPYEQYF. The CDR3 nucleotides are TGCGCCAGCAGCAAACCCGGGACAGCCCCCTACGAGCAGTACTTC. The chain employs TRBV4-1 and TRBJ2-7; 7 bases are a match to TRBD1. J was trimmed by 2 bases and V by 5 bases; bases with no gene match: 9. This CDR3 has 15 amino acids. Germline V gene data show CDR1 as MGHRA and CDR2 as YSYEKL.

The genes are TRBV6-5 and TRBJ2-7; TRBD2 is a possible D gene (7 bases). In germline, CDR1 is MNHEY, CDR2 SVGAGI. This CDR3 is 13 amino acids long. Trimming removed 4 bases at V and 3 bases at J, with 10 bases between. Here the CDR3 DNA reads TGTGCCAGCAGTTGGGAGGGGGGCTACGAGCAGTACTTC. Translating it yields CASSWEGGYEQYF.

V usage is TRBV12-5 and J usage is TRBJ2-7; D is unclear. CDR1 and CDR2 (germline): LGHNT, FRNRAP. The CDR3 consists of 15 residues. Trimming took 6 bases from V and 1 from J, leaving 16 bases between them. The CDR3 here is CASGLELERSYEQYF. For the CDR3, the DNA is TGTGCTAGTGGCCTGGAGCTCGAAAGGTCCTACGAGCAGTACTTC.

J is TRBJ2-7 and V is TRBV14, with 10 bases matching TRBD1. This CDR3 has 14 amino acids. Trimming at V came to 2 bases and at J to 6 bases, leaving 4 bases not matched to a gene. Germline V gene sequence: CDR1 SGHDN, CDR2 FVKESK. CDR3 nucleotide sequence: TGTGCCAGCAGCCAACGGGACAGGGGAGGCGAGCAGTACTTC. Amino acid sequence: CASSQRDRGGEQYF.

The chain couples TRBV10-1 to TRBJ2-7; TRBD2 agrees at 12 bases. The CDR3 sequence is 14 residues long. J was trimmed by 1 base and V by 9 bases; bases with no gene match: 4. Germline assignment: CDR1 WNHNN and CDR2 SYGVQD (reference sequence). DNA for the CDR3: TGCGCCAGGACGACTAGCGGGGGATCCTACGAGCAGTACTTC. Encoded protein: CARTTSGGSYEQYF.

The CDR3 loop reads CASKIAGEAGELFF. CDR3 bases: TGTGCCAGCAAGATAGCGGGAGAAGCCGGGGAGCTGTTTTTT. The chain carries TRBV28 and TRBJ2-2; 9 bases agree with TRBD2. Germline V gives CDR1 MDHEN, CDR2 SYDVKM. Trimming took 7 bases from V and 6 from J; bases not matched to a gene: 6. This CDR3 is 14 amino acids long.

The V call is TRBV6-1, the J call TRBJ2-2, with 10 nucleotides matching TRBD1. The V and J ends lost 3 bases and 4 bases, in that order; junction bases with no gene match: 2. The CDR3 is made up of 15 amino acids. CDR1 MNHNS and CDR2 SASEGT come from the germline V gene. CDR3 amino acids: CASSERDRGTGELFF. The DNA of the CDR3 is TGTGCCAGCAGTGAGCGGGACAGGGGCACCGGGGAGCTGTTTTTT.

The V gene is TRBV18, the J gene TRBJ1-1; D gene unclear. V was shortened by 1 base and J by 0 bases, with 6 bases between the two germline ends. The CDR3 sequence is 14 residues long. The V gene's germline CDR1 is KGHSH and CDR2 LQKENI. The CDR3 loop reads CASSPLAVNTEAFF. Written as DNA, the CDR3 is TGTGCCAGCTCACCACTTGCAGTGAACACTGAAGCTTTCTTT.

The chain recombines TRBV7-9 with TRBJ1-2, with 7 positions matching TRBD1. J was trimmed by 8 bases and V by 1 base; bases with no gene match: 10. Germline V lookup: CDR1 SEHNR, CDR2 FQNEAQ (reference sequence). The CDR3 loop spans 15 amino acids. The CDR3 DNA follows: TGTGCCAGCAGCTTAGGCATGACAGGGCTCCAGGGCTACACCTTC. It yields the protein CASSLGMTGLQGYTF. Full variable domain (missing parts from reference TRBV7-9 and TRBJ1-2): DTGVSQNPRHKITKRGQNVTFRCDPISEHNRLYWYRQTLGQGPEFLTYFQNEAQLEKSRLLSDRFSAERPKGSFSTLEIQRTEQGDSAMYLCASSLGMTGLQGYTFGSGTRLTVV.